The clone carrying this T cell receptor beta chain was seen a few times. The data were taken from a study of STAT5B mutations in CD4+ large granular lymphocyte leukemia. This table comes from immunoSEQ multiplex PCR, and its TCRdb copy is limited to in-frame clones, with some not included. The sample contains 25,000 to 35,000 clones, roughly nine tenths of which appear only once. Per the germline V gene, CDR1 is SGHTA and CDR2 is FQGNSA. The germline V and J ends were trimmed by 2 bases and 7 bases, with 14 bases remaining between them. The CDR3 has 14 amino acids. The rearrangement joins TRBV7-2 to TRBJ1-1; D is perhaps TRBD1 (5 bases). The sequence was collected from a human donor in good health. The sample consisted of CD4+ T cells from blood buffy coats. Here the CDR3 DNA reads TGTGCCAGCAGCTTATTAGCAGGGAAGGTTGAAGCTTTCTTT. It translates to CASSLLAGKVEAFF.